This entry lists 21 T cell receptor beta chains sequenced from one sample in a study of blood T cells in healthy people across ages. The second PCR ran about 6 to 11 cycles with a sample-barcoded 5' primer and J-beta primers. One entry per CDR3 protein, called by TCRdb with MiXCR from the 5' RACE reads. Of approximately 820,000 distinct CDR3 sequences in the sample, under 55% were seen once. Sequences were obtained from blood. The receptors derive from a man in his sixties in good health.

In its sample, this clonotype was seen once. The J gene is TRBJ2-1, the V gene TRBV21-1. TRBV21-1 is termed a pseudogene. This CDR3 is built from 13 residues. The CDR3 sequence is CASSNLKANEQFF. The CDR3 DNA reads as TGTGCCAGCAGCAATTTAAAGGCGAATGAGCAGTTCTTC.

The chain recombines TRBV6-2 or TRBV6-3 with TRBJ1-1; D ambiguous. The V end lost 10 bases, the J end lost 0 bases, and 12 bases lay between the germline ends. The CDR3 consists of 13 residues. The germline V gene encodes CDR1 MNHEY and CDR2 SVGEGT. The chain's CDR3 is CAISDGLNTEAFF. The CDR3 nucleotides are TGTGCCATCTCGGACGGCTTGAACACTGAAGCTTTCTTT.

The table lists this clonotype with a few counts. This CDR3 is CSARAGANYGYTF. The CDR3 DNA reads as TGCAGTGCTAGAGCCGGGGCAAACTATGGCTACACCTTC. The V call is TRBV20-1, the J call TRBJ1-2, with D possibly TRBD1 on 5 matching bases. This CDR3 has 13 residues. V lost 1 base and J lost 2, with 8 bases in between. Germline V gene sequence: CDR1 DFQATT, CDR2 SNEGSKA (reference sequence).

CDR3 bases: TGTGCCAGCAGCCGCCTTACAGCGGGGGTTGAGTTCTTC. Its translation is CASSRLTAGVEFF. V gene TRBV11-2 combines with J gene TRBJ2-1, with 8 positions matching TRBD2. The germline gives CDR1 SGHAT, CDR2 FQNNGV. J was trimmed by 14 bases and V by 5 bases; bases with no gene match: 11. This CDR3 comprises 13 residues. Full variable domain (remainder filled in from reference TRBV11-2 and TRBJ2-1): EAGVAQSPRYKIIEKRQSVAFWCNPISGHATLYWYQQILGQGPKLLIQFQNNGVVDDSQLPKDRFSAERLKGVDSTLKIQPAKLEDSAVYLCASSRLTAGVEFFGPGTRLTVL.

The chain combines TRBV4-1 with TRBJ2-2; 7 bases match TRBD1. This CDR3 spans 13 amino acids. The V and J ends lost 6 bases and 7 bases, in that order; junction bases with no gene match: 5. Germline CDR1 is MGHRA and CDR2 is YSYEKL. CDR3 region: CASRVQGRGELFF. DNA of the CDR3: TGCGCCAGCAGAGTACAGGGGCGCGGGGAGCTGTTTTTT.

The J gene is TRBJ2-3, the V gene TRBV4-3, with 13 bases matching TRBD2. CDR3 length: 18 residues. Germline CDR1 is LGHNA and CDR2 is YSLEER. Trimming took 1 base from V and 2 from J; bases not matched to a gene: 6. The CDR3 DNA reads TGCGCCAGCAGCCAAGGACCCGGACTAGCGGGGGACACAGATACGCAGTATTTT. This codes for CASSQGPGLAGDTDTQYF.

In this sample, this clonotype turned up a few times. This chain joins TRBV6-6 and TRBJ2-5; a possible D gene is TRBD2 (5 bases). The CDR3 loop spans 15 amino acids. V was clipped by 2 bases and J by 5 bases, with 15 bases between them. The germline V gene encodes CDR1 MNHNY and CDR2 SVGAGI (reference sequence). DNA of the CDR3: TGTGCCAGCAGTTACGGCGGGCAGTTTTTGGAGACCCAGTACTTC. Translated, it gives CASSYGGQFLETQYF.

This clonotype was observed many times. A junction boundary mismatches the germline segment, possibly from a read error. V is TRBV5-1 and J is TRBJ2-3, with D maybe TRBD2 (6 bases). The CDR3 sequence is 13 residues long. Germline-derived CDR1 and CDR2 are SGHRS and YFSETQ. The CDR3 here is CASSLGGADTQYF. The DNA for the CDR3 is TGTGCCAGCAGCTTAGGAGGGGCAGATACGCAGTATTTT.

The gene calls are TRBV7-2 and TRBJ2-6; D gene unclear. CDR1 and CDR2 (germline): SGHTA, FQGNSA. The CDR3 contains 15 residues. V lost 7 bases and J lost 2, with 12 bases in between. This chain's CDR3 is CASNRAETGANVLTF. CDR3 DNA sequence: TGTGCCAGCAATCGGGCGGAAACTGGGGCCAACGTCCTGACTTTC.

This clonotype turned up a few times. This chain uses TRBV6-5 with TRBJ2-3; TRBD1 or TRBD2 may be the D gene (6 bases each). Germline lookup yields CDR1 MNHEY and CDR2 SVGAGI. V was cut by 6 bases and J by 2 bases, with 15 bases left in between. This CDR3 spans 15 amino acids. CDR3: CASRVRGGSTDTQYF. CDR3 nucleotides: TGTGCCAGCAGGGTCCGAGGGGGGTCCACAGATACGCAGTATTTT.

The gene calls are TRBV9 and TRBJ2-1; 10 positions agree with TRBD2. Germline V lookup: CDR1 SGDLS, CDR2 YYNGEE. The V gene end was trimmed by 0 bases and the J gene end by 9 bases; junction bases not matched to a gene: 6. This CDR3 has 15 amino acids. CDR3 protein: CASSVESGGATEQFF. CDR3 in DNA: TGTGCCAGCAGCGTAGAGAGCGGGGGGGCCACTGAGCAGTTCTTC.

This CDR3 reads CSARSQGKNEKLFF. In DNA form, the CDR3 reads TGCAGTGCTAGAAGTCAGGGAAAAAATGAAAAACTGTTTTTT. The V and J genes are TRBV20-1 and TRBJ1-4; D is possibly TRBD1 (5 bases). Trimming pared 2 bases from V and 5 bases from J, leaving 12 bases between. This CDR3 is built from 14 residues. Germline CDR1 reads DFQATT; CDR2 reads SNEGSKA (reference sequence).

For the CDR3, the DNA is TGTGCCAGCAGTGAAAGCCGGGACAGTGTCTCCTACGAGCAGTACTTC. Translated: CASSESRDSVSYEQYF. This chain uses TRBV25-1 with TRBJ2-7, with 7 nucleotides matching TRBD1. The junction had 7 bases not matched to a gene; V was cut back by 2 bases and J by 0 bases. CDR1 and CDR2 from the germline V gene are MGHDK and SYGVNS. The CDR3 has 16 residues.

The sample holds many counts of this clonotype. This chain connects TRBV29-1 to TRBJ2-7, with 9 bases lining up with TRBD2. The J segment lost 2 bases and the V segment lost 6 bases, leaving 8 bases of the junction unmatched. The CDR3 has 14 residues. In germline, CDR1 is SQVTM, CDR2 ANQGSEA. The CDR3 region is CSVGMSGGPYEQYF. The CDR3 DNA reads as TGCAGCGTGGGTATGAGCGGGGGGCCCTACGAGCAGTACTTC.

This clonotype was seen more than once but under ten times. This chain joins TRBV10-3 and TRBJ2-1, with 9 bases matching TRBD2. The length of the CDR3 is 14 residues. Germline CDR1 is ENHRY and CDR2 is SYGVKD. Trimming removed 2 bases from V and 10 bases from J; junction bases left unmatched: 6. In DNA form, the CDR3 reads TGTGCCATCAGTGAGGGGACTAGCCCCCGCGAGCAGTTCTTC. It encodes CAISEGTSPREQFF.

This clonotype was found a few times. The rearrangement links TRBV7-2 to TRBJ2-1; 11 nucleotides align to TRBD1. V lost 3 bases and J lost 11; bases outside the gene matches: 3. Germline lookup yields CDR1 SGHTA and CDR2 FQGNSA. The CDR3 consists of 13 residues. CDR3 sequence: CASSLGTGGKQFF. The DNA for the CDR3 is TGTGCCAGCAGCTTGGGGACAGGGGGGAAGCAGTTCTTC. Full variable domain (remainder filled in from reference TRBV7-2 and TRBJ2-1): GAGVSQSPSNKVTEKGKDVELRCDPISGHTALYWYRQSLGQGLEFLIYFQGNSAPDKSGLPSDRFSAERTGGSVSTLTIQRTQQEDSAVYLCASSLGTGGKQFFGPGTRLTVL.

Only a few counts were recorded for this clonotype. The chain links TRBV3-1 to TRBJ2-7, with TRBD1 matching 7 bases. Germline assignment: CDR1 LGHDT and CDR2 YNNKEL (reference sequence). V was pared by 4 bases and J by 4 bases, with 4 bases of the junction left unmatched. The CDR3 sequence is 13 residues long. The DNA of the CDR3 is TGTGCCAGCAGCCGGATACAGGGGTACGAGCAGTACTTC. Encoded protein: CASSRIQGYEQYF.

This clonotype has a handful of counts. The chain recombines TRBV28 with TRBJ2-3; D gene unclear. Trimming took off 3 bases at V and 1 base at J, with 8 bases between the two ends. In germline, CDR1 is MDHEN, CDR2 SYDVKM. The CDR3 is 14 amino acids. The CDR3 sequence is CASSFEKGTDTQYF. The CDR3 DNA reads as TGTGCCAGCAGTTTTGAGAAAGGCACAGATACGCAGTATTTT.

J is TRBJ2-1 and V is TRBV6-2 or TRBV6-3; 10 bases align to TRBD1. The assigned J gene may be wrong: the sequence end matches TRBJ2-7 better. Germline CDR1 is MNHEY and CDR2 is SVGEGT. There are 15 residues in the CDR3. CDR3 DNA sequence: TGTGCCAGCAGTTACCGGGACAGGGGAGACAATGAGCAGTACTTC. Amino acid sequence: CASSYRDRGDNEQYF.

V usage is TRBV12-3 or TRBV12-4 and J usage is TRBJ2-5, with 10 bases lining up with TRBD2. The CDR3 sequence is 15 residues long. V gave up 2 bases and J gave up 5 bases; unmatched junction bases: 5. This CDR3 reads CASSLPSGGFETQYF. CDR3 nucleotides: TGTGCCAGCAGTTTACCTAGCGGGGGTTTCGAGACCCAGTACTTC.

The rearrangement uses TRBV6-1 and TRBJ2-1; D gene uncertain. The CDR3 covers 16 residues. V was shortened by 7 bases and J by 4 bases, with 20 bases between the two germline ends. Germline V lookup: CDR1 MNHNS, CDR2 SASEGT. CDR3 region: CASTIVVSLAYNEQFF. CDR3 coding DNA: TGTGCCAGCACCATTGTGGTGTCGTTGGCTTACAATGAGCAGTTCTTC.